This is a list of T cell receptor beta chains from one sample in a study of T cells in Graves' hyperthyroidism and ophthalmopathy. TCRdb ran MiXCR on the multiplex PCR reads and lists one entry per CDR3 protein. Among about 840,000 distinct CDR3 sequences listed, more than 30% were seen once. Sequencing was carried out using blood. The receptors were gathered from a man younger than 30 with Graves' hyperthyroidism. Each CDR3 is given with its conserved first and last residue. The order of the fields is D gene, J gene, V gene, clone size, CDR3 DNA, CDR3 protein. D genes are given only for firm matches. Size tells how often a clone was seen (once, few, many) or the class of an expanded clone, and some rows leave it out.

>TRBD1|TRBJ1-1|TRBV4-1|few
TGCGCCAGCAGCCTTCTACAGGGGGGGAACACTGAAGCTTTCTTT
CASSLLQGGNTEAFF
>TRBD1|TRBJ2-5|TRBV29-1|NA
TGCAGCCCCCAGGGGTACAGGGGAGAGACCCAGTACTTC
CSPQGYRGETQYF
>NA|TRBJ2-5|TRBV2|NA
TGTGCCAGCAACCCCAGCGGGTACCAAGAGACCCAGTACTTC
CASNPSGYQETQYF
>NA|TRBJ2-2|TRBV4-1|NA
TGCGCCAGCAGCCAAGACCAGGCCGCCGTCACCGGGGAGCTGTTTTTT
CASSQDQAAVTGELFF
>TRBD2|TRBJ2-7|TRBV5-8|NA
TGCGCCAGCAGCCGAGGAGCGGGAGTAGATTACGAGCAGTACTTC
CASSRGAGVDYEQYF
>TRBD1|TRBJ2-7|TRBV9|NA
TGTGCCAGCAGCTTTCGACAGGGTTGCTACGAGCAGTACTTC
CASSFRQGCYEQYF
>NA|TRBJ2-7|TRBV9|few
TGTGCCAGCAGCGTAGGCGCCTCGCCGGAGGAGCAGTACTTC
CASSVGASPEEQYF
>NA|TRBJ1-5|TRBV20-1|NA
TGCAGTGCGCGGGGGTGGGGTAATCAGCCCCGGCATTTT
CSARGWGNQPRHF
>NA|TRBJ1-5|TRBV10-3|many
TGTGCCATCAGTGAGACAGGGAACCAGCCCCAGCATTTT
CAISETGNQPQHF
>NA|TRBJ2-7|TRBV20-1|few
TGCAGTGCTAGAGAAGACTACTCCTACGAGCAGTACTTC
CSAREDYSYEQYF
>TRBD1|TRBJ1-3|TRBV3-1|few
TGTGCCAGCAGCCAAGATCCGACAGGGGCTGGAAACACCATATATTTT
CASSQDPTGAGNTIYF
>NA|TRBJ2-2|TRBV29-1|many
TGCAGCGTTGAAGAGTGGAGAGACACCGGGGAGCTGTTTTTT
CSVEEWRDTGELFF
>NA|TRBJ1-4|TRBV7-8|NA
TGTGCCAGCAGCTTAGGATTCCAGGACTCTAATGAAAAACTGTTTTTT
CASSLGFQDSNEKLFF
>NA|TRBJ2-5|TRBV10-3|NA
TGTGCCATCAGTGAGCGCCAGCAAGAGACCCAGTACTTC
CAISERQQETQYF
>TRBD1|TRBJ1-1|TRBV5-5|NA
TGTGCCAGCAGCTCCCACGGGACAGGGGCATTGATTAACACTGAAGCTTTCTTT
CASSSHGTGALINTEAFF
>TRBD1|TRBJ1-5|TRBV10-3|NA
TGTGCCATCAGCGGGACAGGGGGCGCGACCGTACAGCCCCAGCATTTT
CAISGTGGATVQPQHF
>NA|TRBJ2-2|TRBV2|NA
TGTGCCAGCAGCTGGACAGAACGCACCGGGGAGCTGTTTTTT
CASSWTERTGELFF
>TRBD2|TRBJ2-5|TRBV5-1|NA
TGCGCCAGCAGCGGCCCGGGATCGGGGGGTGAGACCCAGTACTTC
CASSGPGSGGETQYF
>NA|TRBJ1-5|TRBV15|many
TGTGCCACCAGCAGAGTGGGGCAGGGGAGCAATCAGCCCCAGCATTTT
CATSRVGQGSNQPQHF
>NA|TRBJ1-3|TRBV19|many
TGTGCCAGTATATATGGAAACACCATATATTTT
CASIYGNTIYF
>NA|TRBJ1-5|TRBV19|NA
TGTGCCAGCAGTGACCCAGGGTACAATCAGCCCCAGCATTTT
CASSDPGYNQPQHF
>NA|TRBJ1-3|TRBV25-1|many
TGTGCCAGCAGTGACGCAGGCTCTGGAAACACCATATATTTT
CASSDAGSGNTIYF
>NA|TRBJ1-2|TRBV25-1|NA
TGTGCCAGCGTTGTACCGGTCACAGGGTACTATGGCTACACCTTC
CASVVPVTGYYGYTF
>NA|TRBJ2-5|TRBV19|NA
TGTGCCAGTATGGACGGGGCGGGGGAGACCCAGTACTTC
CASMDGAGETQYF